Detailed here is one T cell receptor beta chain. The target of this receptor is not known. The input lacks base qualities; no much larger clone sits a single base away. TCR CDR3 regions were amplified from genomic DNA by multiplex PCR using the deep immunoSEQ assay. For each cell subset, the extracted genomic DNA was distributed evenly across all wells of several immunoSEQ 96-well plates, and each plate served as one replicate. Each replicate PCR for sorted subsets received around 210 ng genomic DNA, equal to about 30,000 T cell genomes. The purified libraries were quantified using a Qubit 3.0 fluorometer, sized with a Bioanalyzer 2100, and then quantified again using the KAPA Library Quantification kit. A separate single-read 150-cycle Illumina NextSeq 550 flow cell was used to sequence each immunoSEQ 96-well plate. The authors' pipeline ran thus. Because the immunoSEQ output held only junctional sequences and lacked quality scores, the filtering could not match the filtering applied to full-length reads. To assign V/J genes and CDR3, sequences were annotated using PyIR, a Python wrapper for IgBLAST v1.9, with IMGT germline references. Reads were removed for weak V/J assignments (E-value above 1e-6), missing CDR3, stop codons, out-of-frame junctions, or ambiguous translated residues. V3J clonotypes were defined as sequences sharing an identical inferred V gene, J gene, and CDR3 amino acid sequence. Percentage overlap between repertoires was calculated by dividing the number of shared unique clonotypes by the size of the smaller repertoire. RTK rarefaction, the Chao1 estimator, and Recon v2.1 estimates of unobserved clonotypes were used to assess repertoire richness. OLGA was used to compute generation probabilities for all TCRbeta clonotypes that the gDNA method yielded from a handful of donors. TCRdb took this table from immuneACCESS and kept in-frame rearrangements with V and J called. Such tables lack part of the clones; where checked against another copy, unresolved V genes explain under half of the gap, and the rest is unexplained. The DNA gave D and trimming, while V, J and clone size come from that table. The sample table shows about 1.1 million clones, and about 72% are seen once. Roughly 0.83% of the sample is in the top ten clones.

This sample is part of a study of shared clonotypes between healthy human individuals (dated by TCRdb to about 2020). About the study as a whole: The cohort comprised two women and a few men aged 18 to 49 years. For each donor, three plates each were used for CD4 naive and CD4 memory, two plates were used for CD8 naive, and one plate was used for CD8 memory. To estimate repertoire size and how much clonotype sharing occurs between individuals, the study deeply sequenced the blood TCR repertoires of several healthy adults. To increase sequencing depth and limit assay-specific biases, different laboratories used diverse techniques to prepare libraries and sequence TCR repertoires. Per donor, leukapheresis produced somewhere between about 0.94 and 10 billion PBMCs. The investigation overall reported the following: Across a few donors, approximately 4.9% of naive CD4, roughly 3.5% of naive CD8, about 2.3% of memory CD4, and 0.4% of memory CD8 clonotypes were shared. The genetic and exposure-history diversity represented was limited by the small number of donors. Based on pairwise subsampling, the degree of clonotype sharing among donors was expected to be affected by sequencing depth. Compared with non-shared clonotypes, the clonotypes found in all four sorted-subset donors had higher generation probabilities. Naive subsets generally had larger estimated clonotype richness than memory subsets. Rarefaction of sorted-subset datasets indicated incomplete sequencing despite the large sequencing depth. Sampling was restricted to blood, and TCR repertoires in tissues likely differ from the TCR repertoires found in blood.

The donors were healthy, HIV-negative adults who had no recently reported acute infections or vaccinations. Every donor was a Caucasian adult living in Nashville, Tennessee, USA. CD4+ T cells were enriched by magnetic negative selection; naive cells were then positively selected on CD45RA, and the negative fraction formed the memory subset. After blood collection by leukapheresis, PBMCs were isolated using Ficoll-Histopaque density gradient centrifugation and then cryopreserved in the vapor phase of liquid nitrogen. Purity and quantity of every magnetically sorted T cell population were checked by analytical flow cytometry. Each sorted fraction had its genomic DNA isolated and then quantified by UV absorbance on a Nanodrop 2000c. The CDR3 measures 13 amino acids from cysteine to phenylalanine. The sequence is cut down to CDR3 DNA, 39 bases in frame from base 1. The germline V gene encodes CDR1 PRHDT and CDR2 FYEKMQ (reference sequence). The germline ends are 14 bases apart after V is trimmed by 5 bases and J by 9 bases.

The chain is made from TRBV13 and TRBJ2-1; a tentative D call is TRBD1 (5 bases match). Sequences were obtained from memory CD4+ T cells from PBMCs. The meaning of the sample's cell subset or site label: CD45RA-negative fraction. This clonotype was obtained from a man younger than 35 in good health. Some clones in this sample may be carry-over from other donors' samples. The nucleotide sequence is TGTGCCAGCAGCGCTGGGGCCGTCAGTGAGCAGTTCTTC. This codes for CASSAGAVSEQFF.